This T cell receptor beta chain originates from a study of cytomegalovirus exposure and HLA in healthy donors. Whole-study findings and limits: The sole available immune exposure information was CMV serostatus. The majority of TCR sequences were rare, yet some public TCRs appeared in many donors. Several V segments, TRBV6-2 and TRBV6-3 among them, could not be told apart and were dropped. In presence/absence analyses, roughly uniform sequencing depth across donors was assumed.

A note on this clone: Its antigen is still unknown.

Researchers ran the PCR with 60 Vbeta and 13 Jbeta primers. The data were produced by immunoSEQ multiplex PCR, yet TCRdb's version contains in-frame clones alone and is incomplete. Its table records 200,000 or so clones. CDR1 and CDR2 (germline): MDHEN, SYDVKM. Trimming removed 2 bases at V and 2 bases at J, with 11 bases between. The CDR3 sequence is 15 residues long. This receptor was taken from a boy aged 10-17 years in good health and CMV-seronegative. Material: PBMCs. The chain recombines TRBV28 with TRBJ2-3, with D possibly TRBD2 on 7 matching bases. For the CDR3, the DNA is TGTGCCAGCAGTTTAGCGGGGGCACTCACAGATACGCAGTATTTT. This translates into CASSLAGALTDTQYF.